This T cell receptor (beta chain) is from a study of blood T cell repertoires in COVID-19. The table came from immunoSEQ multiplex PCR; TCRdb's copy has only in-frame clones and leaves some out. Altogether 200,000 to 250,000 clones are present, more than 75% being singletons, with the ten largest covering 5.5% to 9%. The CDR3 extends over 14 amino acids. The V and J ends lost 2 bases and 2 bases respectively, with 10 bases between them. Germline V gives CDR1 KGHSH, CDR2 LQKENI. This clonotype originated in a woman in her 70s with active or convalescent COVID-19. The sequenced sample consisted of peripheral blood. The chain uses TRBV18 and TRBJ2-7; D ambiguous. The CDR3 protein is CASSPVTLPYEQYF. In DNA, the CDR3 is TGTGCCAGCTCACCAGTGACTCTTCCCTACGAGCAGTACTTC.